This is a list of T cell receptor beta chains from one sample in a study of blood T cell repertoires in COVID-19. Here immunoSEQ multiplex PCR was the method, and the copy in TCRdb shows in-frame clones only, minus some. The repertoire has a few hundred thousand clones, 80% to 90% of them found once; the top ten carry over 9.5%. The specimen sequenced was peripheral blood. The receptors derive from a woman aged 80 or over with COVID-19, enrolled during active disease. Each CDR3 is given with its conserved first and last residue. D genes are given only for firm matches. Size tells how often a clone was seen (once, few, many) or the class of an expanded clone, and some rows leave it out.

V gene,J gene,D gene,clone size,CDR3 DNA,CDR3 protein
TRBV7-9,TRBJ1-1,-,-,TGTGCCAGCAGCTCGTACACTGAAGCTTTCTTT,CASSSYTEAFF
TRBV29-1,TRBJ2-5,-,-,TGCAGCGTGGCCGGGTCTAGAGGGGAGACCCAGTACTTC,CSVAGSRGETQYF
TRBV19,TRBJ2-3,TRBD2,-,TGTGCCTCTGGAGCGGGGCCCTCCCCGAATACGCAGTATTTT,CASGAGPSPNTQYF
TRBV4-1,TRBJ2-6,-,-,TGCGCCAGCAGCCAATTTCGCGGGTCGGGGGCCAACGTCCTGACTTTC,CASSQFRGSGANVLTF
TRBV7-2,TRBJ1-1,-,-,TGTGCCAGCAGCTCAGGACAGAACACTGAAGCTTTCTTT,CASSSGQNTEAFF
TRBV10-3,TRBJ2-5,TRBD1,-,TGTGCCATCAGGCCGGGACAGGGGAAAGAGACCCAGTACTTC,CAIRPGQGKETQYF
TRBV4-2,TRBJ2-3,TRBD2,-,TGTGCCAGCAGCCAAAACAGCGGGGGGGCTAATACGCAGTATTTT,CASSQNSGGANTQYF
TRBV18,TRBJ2-7,-,-,TGTGCCAGCTCCCGCAACAGAGAATACTACGAGCAGTACTTC,CASSRNREYYEQYF
TRBV19,TRBJ1-1,-,-,TGTGCCAGTAGGGGGGGGGCTCAGCGAGCTTTCTTT,CASRGGAQRAFF
TRBV5-1,TRBJ2-3,-,-,TGCGCCAGCAGCTCCCGGGGGGCTAGCACAGATACGCAGTATTTT,CASSSRGASTDTQYF
TRBV3-1/TRBV3-2,TRBJ1-3,-,once,TGTGCCAGCAGCCAAGACCTGGGGGCAGTCCTCAATTTT,CASSQDLGAVLNF
TRBV24-1,TRBJ1-2,-,-,TGTGCCACCAGTCACGACAGAAACTATGGCTACACCTTC,CATSHDRNYGYTF
TRBV6-2/TRBV6-3,TRBJ2-4,-,-,TGTGCCAGCAGTTACGTAGGGGTCGAAAACATTCAGTACTTC,CASSYVGVENIQYF
TRBV15,TRBJ1-4,TRBD1,-,TGTGCCACCAGCAGACACCGGACAGGGTCTAATGAAAAACTGTTTTTT,CATSRHRTGSNEKLFF
TRBV4-1,TRBJ2-1,-,few,TGCGCCAGCAGCCAAAACGGAGGCGGTGAGCAGTTCTTC,CASSQNGGGEQFF
TRBV11-2,TRBJ1-1,-,-,TGTGCCAGCAGCTTAACAAGCGAGAACACTGAAGCTTTCTTT,CASSLTSENTEAFF
TRBV7-2,TRBJ2-3,-,-,TGTGCCAGCAACCTCGGGGTGGGGACAGATACGCAGTATTTT,CASNLGVGTDTQYF
TRBV5-4,TRBJ2-2,TRBD1,-,TGTGCCAGCAGCCACGGGGGACAGGGAGCAGGCACCGGGGAGCTGTTTTTT,CASSHGGQGAGTGELFF
TRBV25-1,TRBJ1-6,TRBD1,-,TGTGCCAGCAGGGGGGACAGGGTTTTTTCACCCCTCCACTTT,CASRGDRVFSPLHF
TRBV24-1,TRBJ1-5,TRBD1,-,TGTGCCACCAGTGCCCGAGGGTCAGGGGGTAATCAGCCCCAGCATTTT,CATSARGSGGNQPQHF
TRBV5-1,TRBJ1-4,-,-,TGCGCCAGCAGCCCCCAGGGAAGCCATGAAAAACTGTTTTTT,CASSPQGSHEKLFF
TRBV6-5,TRBJ1-1,-,-,TGTGCCAGCAAGACAGTGAACACTGAAGCTTTCTTT,CASKTVNTEAFF
TRBV6-5,TRBJ1-2,TRBD1,-,TGTGCCAGCAGTTACTTGACAGGGATTGGGTACACCTTC,CASSYLTGIGYTF
TRBV19,TRBJ2-2,TRBD2,once,TGTGCCAGTGCCAACGCACTAGCGGGGGACCCCGGGGAGCTGTTTTTT,CASANALAGDPGELFF
TRBV7-9,TRBJ2-3,-,-,TGTGCCAGCAGCTCCGGGGTTGGGAGCTGGGGAGATACGCAGTATTTT,CASSSGVGSWGDTQYF
TRBV18,TRBJ1-2,TRBD1,few,TGTGCCAGCTCACAGGGGACAGGTTACACCTTC,CASSQGTGYTF
TRBV6-5,TRBJ1-1,-,once,TGTGCCAGCAGTTACCAGGTGAACACTGAAGCTTTCTTT,CASSYQVNTEAFF
TRBV14,TRBJ1-2,TRBD1,-,TGTGCCAGCAGCCCGGGACAGGGGTATGGCTACACCTTC,CASSPGQGYGYTF
TRBV28,TRBJ2-3,-,-,TGTGCCAGCAGTTTGCGGGGTGCGGGGTTGGCAGATACGCAGTATTTT,CASSLRGAGLADTQYF
TRBV19,TRBJ2-2,-,-,TGTGCCAGGCGCACAAGCGGTAATACGGGCGGGGAGCTGTTTTTT,CARRTSGNTGGELFF
TRBV27,TRBJ1-6,-,-,TGTGCCAGCAGTTTATACGGGGGAGGGCTTAATTCACCCCTCCACTTT,CASSLYGGGLNSPLHF
TRBV10-3,TRBJ1-2,TRBD1,-,TGTGCCATCAGCGAGGACAGGTTTAAGGGCTACACCTTC,CAISEDRFKGYTF
TRBV5-1,TRBJ2-2,TRBD1,once,TGCGCCAGCAGCGTGACAGGGTACACCGGGGAGCTGTTTTTT,CASSVTGYTGELFF
TRBV7-9,TRBJ1-2,TRBD1,-,TGTGCCAGCAGGGGACAGGGAGCTGCGGGCACCTTC,CASRGQGAAGTF
TRBV11-2,TRBJ1-1,-,-,TGTGCCAGCAGCTCCACGTCGGAGGGGTGGACTGAAGCTTTCTTT,CASSSTSEGWTEAFF
TRBV4-1,TRBJ2-1,-,few,TGCGCCAGCAGCCAAGAGGCAGGGTTGTACGGTGAGCAGTTCTTC,CASSQEAGLYGEQFF
TRBV6-5,TRBJ1-2,TRBD1,-,TGTGCCAGCAGTTACCGCCTCGACAGGGACTATGGCTACACCTTC,CASSYRLDRDYGYTF
TRBV7-9,TRBJ2-3,-,-,TGTGCCAGCACGCGGGATTCAGATACGCAGTATTTT,CASTRDSDTQYF
TRBV28,TRBJ2-7,TRBD1,once,TGTGCCAGCAGTTTGGTACAGGGGGCTCAAGAGCAGTACTTC,CASSLVQGAQEQYF
TRBV11-1,TRBJ2-7,TRBD2,-,TGTGCCAGCAGCTTTTCCTACCCTAGCGGGACATACGAGCAGTACTTC,CASSFSYPSGTYEQYF
TRBV10-3,TRBJ2-3,TRBD2,-,TGTGCCGCCGCGGCGGGACTAGCGTCAAATACGCAGTATTTT,CAAAAGLASNTQYF